This T cell receptor (beta chain) comes out of a study of T-cell memory formation after mild COVID-19. V was clipped by 3 bases and J by 4 bases, with 15 bases between them. This CDR3 comprises 15 residues. Germline assignment: CDR1 SNHLY and CDR2 FYNNEI. TCRdb ran MiXCR on the 5' RACE reads and lists one entry per CDR3 protein. The data hold over 500,000 distinct CDR3 sequences, with 15% to 20% observed a single time. The receptor's source is an adult woman who had mild COVID-19 (a few samples of this study predate the infection). Cell type and time point are not known. Sample: PBMCs or a T cell subset sorted from them (not recorded which). The chain recombines TRBV2 with TRBJ1-1; D possibly corresponds to TRBD1 (5 bases). The CDR3 reads CASSEIGGGGTEAFF. The CDR3 DNA reads as TGTGCCAGCAGTGAGATCGGTGGGGGTGGCACTGAAGCTTTCTTT. The full variable domain, completed using reference TRBV2 and TRBJ1-1, is EPEVTQTPSHQVTQMGQEVILRCVPISNHLYFYWYRQILGQKVEFLVSFYNNEISEKSEIFDDQFSVERPDGSNFTLKIRSTKLEDSAMYFCASSEIGGGGTEAFFGQGTRLTVV.